What follows is one T cell receptor beta chain and its context. Its antigen is unidentified. TCRdb's table, derived via immunoSEQ multiplex PCR, lists solely in-frame clones and lacks some. The sample lists about 120,000 clones; less than 90% were seen once. This sample is part of a study of T cell responses to AZD1222 COVID-19 vaccine. CDR3 size: 17 residues. With V trimmed by 1 base and J by 2 bases, 7 bases remained unmatched. Germline V gene lookup returns CDR1 KGHDR and CDR2 SFDVKD. Study-wide points: Unmutated regions of variants are reportedly targeted by nearly half of spike-specific TCRs. It should be noted that donors were predominantly white British and more often female, and clonal diversity was possibly underestimated.

The sequences come from peripheral blood, collected on day 0 of AZD1222 vaccination. The V and J genes are TRBV24-1 and TRBJ2-3; 8 nucleotides agree with TRBD1. This TCR was sampled from an adult in good health. The CDR3 loop is CATSDLGSDRDTDTQYF. CDR3 sequence (DNA): TGTGCCACCAGTGATTTAGGGTCGGACAGGGACACAGATACGCAGTATTTT.